Here is one T cell receptor beta chain with its context. The antigen remains unidentified. The treatment here: oral pan-JAK inhibitor, 5-10 mg twice daily. From alopecia areata patients, lesional scalp punch biopsies and peripheral blood were collected. This record comes from a study of CD8+ T cells in alopecia areata. Study-level information: The study gave tofacitinib for 6 to 18 months, then 6 months off drug. The study, taken as a whole, reports: Tofacitinib yielded significantly lower scalp clonality and fewer expanded CD8+ clones among the top 100.

CDR1 is SEHNR, CDR2 FQNEAQ, per germline (reference sequence). CDR3 size: 13 residues. V was cut by 3 bases and J by 3 bases, with 9 bases left in between. Extracted RNA was reverse transcribed, and the resulting cDNA served as sequencing template. TCRdb's table, derived via immunoSEQ multiplex PCR, lists solely in-frame clones and lacks some. The sample includes about 120,000 clones, 50% to 55% seen only once; the top ten take 0.46%. V and J are TRBV7-9 and TRBJ2-7, with D unclear. The material was CD4+ T cells sorted from blood, obtained at week 4, from a patient treated with tofacitinib. The receptor was isolated from a human donor with alopecia areata. The CDR3 region has the DNA TGTGCCAGCAGCTTGGCCAATAACTACGAGCAGTACTTC. This translates into CASSLANNYEQYF.